This T cell receptor (beta chain) was documented in a study of T cells in localized non-small cell lung cancer. Points from the study as a whole: Because sequencing included only one region (of the tumor), heterogeneity remains possible.

Trimming removed 7 bases at V and 4 bases at J, with 14 bases between. The CDR3 is 13 residues long. Germline lookup yields CDR1 MNHNY and CDR2 SVGAGI (reference sequence). With respect to this clone: As yet, its antigen is unknown.

Libraries were prepared by immunoSEQ multiplex PCR; TCRdb keeps only in-frame clonotypes and omits some of them. The profile shows tens of thousands of clones, 70% to 90% of them singletons. The gene calls are TRBV6-6 and TRBJ2-7; tentatively, D is TRBD2 (6 bases). The receptor was isolated from a female donor aged 60 or older with stage I lung adenocarcinoma. Sequences were derived from peripheral blood, sampled before any cancer treatment. CDR3 sequence reads: CASTPKGRYEQYF. The CDR3 DNA is TGTGCCAGCACTCCAAAGGGGAGGTACGAGCAGTACTTC.